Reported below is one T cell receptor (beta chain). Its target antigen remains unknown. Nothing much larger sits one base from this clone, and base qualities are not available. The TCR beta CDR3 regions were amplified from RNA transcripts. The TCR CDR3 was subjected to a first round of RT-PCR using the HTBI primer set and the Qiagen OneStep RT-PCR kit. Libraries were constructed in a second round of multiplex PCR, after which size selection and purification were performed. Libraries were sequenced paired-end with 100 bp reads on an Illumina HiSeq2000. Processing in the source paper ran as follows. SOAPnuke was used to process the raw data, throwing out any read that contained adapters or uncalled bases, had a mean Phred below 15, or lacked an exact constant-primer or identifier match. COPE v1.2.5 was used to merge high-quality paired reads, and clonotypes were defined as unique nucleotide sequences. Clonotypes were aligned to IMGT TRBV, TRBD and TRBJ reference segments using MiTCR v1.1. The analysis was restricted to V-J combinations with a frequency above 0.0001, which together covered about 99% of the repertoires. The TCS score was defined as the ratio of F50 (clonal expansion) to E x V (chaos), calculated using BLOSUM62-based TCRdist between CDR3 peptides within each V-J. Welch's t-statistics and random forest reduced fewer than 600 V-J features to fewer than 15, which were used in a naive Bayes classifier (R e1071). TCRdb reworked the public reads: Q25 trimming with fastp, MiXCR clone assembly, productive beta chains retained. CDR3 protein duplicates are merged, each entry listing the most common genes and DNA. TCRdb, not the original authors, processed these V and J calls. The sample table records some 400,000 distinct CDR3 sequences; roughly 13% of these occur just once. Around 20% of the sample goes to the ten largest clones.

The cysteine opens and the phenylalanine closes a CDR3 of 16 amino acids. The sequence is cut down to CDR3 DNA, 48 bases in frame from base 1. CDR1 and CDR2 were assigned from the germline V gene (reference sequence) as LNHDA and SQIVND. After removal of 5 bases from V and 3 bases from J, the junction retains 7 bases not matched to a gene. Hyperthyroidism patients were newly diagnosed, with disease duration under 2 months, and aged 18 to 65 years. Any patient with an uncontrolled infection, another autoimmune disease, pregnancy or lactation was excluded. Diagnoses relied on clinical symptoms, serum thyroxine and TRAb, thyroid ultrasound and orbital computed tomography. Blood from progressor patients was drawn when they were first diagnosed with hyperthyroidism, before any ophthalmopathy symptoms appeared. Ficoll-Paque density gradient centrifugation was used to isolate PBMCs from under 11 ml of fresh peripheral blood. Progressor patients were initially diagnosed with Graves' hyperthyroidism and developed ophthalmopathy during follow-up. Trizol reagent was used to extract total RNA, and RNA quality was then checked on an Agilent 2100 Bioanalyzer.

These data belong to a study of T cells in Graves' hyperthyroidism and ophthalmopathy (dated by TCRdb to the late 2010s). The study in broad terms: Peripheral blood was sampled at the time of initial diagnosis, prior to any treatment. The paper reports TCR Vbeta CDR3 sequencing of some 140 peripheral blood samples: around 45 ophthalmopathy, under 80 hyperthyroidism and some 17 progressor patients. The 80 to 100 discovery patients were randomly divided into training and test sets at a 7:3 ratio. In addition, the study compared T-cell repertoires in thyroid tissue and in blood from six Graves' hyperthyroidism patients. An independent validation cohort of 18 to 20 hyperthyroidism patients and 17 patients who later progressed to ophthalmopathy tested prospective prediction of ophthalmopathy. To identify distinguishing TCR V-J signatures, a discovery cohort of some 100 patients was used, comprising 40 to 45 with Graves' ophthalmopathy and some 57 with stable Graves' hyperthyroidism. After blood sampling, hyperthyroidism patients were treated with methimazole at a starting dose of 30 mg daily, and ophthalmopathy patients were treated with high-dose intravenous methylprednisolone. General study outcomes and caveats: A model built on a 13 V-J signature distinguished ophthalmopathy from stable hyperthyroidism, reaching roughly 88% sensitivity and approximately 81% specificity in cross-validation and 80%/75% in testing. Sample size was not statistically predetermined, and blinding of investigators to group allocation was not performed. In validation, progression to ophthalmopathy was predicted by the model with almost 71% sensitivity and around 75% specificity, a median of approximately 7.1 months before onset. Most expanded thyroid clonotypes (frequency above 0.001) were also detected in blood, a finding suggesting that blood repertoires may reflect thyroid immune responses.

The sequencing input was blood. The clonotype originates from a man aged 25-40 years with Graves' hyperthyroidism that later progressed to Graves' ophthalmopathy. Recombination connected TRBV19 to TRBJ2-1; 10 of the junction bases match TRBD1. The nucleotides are TGTGCCAGTAGTCTACTTGGGACAGGGGTCTACAATGAGCAGTTCTTC. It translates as CASSLLGTGVYNEQFF.